The clone carrying this TCR beta chain was detected many times. Its target is unknown. The data belong to a study of T cells after posttransplantation cyclophosphamide. General study points: Blood and skin or GI T cell repertoires showed limited TRB overlap.

The protocol was immunoSEQ multiplex PCR, while the TCRdb copy is restricted to in-frame clones and leaves out a portion. The sample shows 20,000 to 25,000 clones, no singletons; the ten largest hold about 4.5%. Germline values: CDR1 MGHRA, CDR2 YSYEKL. The CDR3 covers 18 residues. The junction had 14 bases not matched to a gene; V was cut back by 4 bases and J by 0 bases. The sequence came from a woman aged 45-60 years in good health, CMV-negative, and a related stem cell transplant donor. The sequencing input was PBMCs. The V and J genes are TRBV4-1 and TRBJ1-1; TRBD1 aligns across 7 bases. This CDR3 is CASSRRQGDINMNTEAFF. CDR3 coding DNA: TGCGCCAGCAGCCGGCGACAGGGCGACATTAACATGAACACTGAAGCTTTCTTT.